This entry lists 27 T cell receptor beta chains sequenced from one sample in a study of memory CD4+ T cells and cytomegalovirus serostatus. Sequencing used immunoSEQ multiplex PCR; TCRdb keeps in-frame clones, though not all of them. The sample carries roughly 39,000 clones, around 78% recorded once. The sort gate was single viable CD3+CD4+CD8-CD45RO+ cells for memory CD4+ T cells. Sequencing input: memory CD4+ T cells from blood. These receptors were obtained from an adult in good health and CMV-seronegative.

This sequence joins TRBV18 and TRBJ2-3, with 10 positions matching TRBD1. The CDR3 spans 14 residues. Germline V gene lookup returns CDR1 KGHSH and CDR2 LQKENI. With 2 bases clipped from V and 4 bases from J, the junction kept 0 bases outside the gene matches. The CDR3 DNA is TGTGCCAGCTCACCAGGACAGGGGGCAGATACGCAGTATTTT. It is translated as CASSPGQGADTQYF.

The chain employs TRBV5-1 and TRBJ2-2; TRBD1 might be the D (6 bases). Germline CDR1 is SGHRS and CDR2 is YFSETQ. The CDR3 is made up of 18 amino acids. V was shortened by 1 base and J by 0 bases, with 16 bases between the two germline ends. CDR3 amino acids: CASSLPYSTGPNTGELFF. The CDR3 DNA is TGCGCCAGCAGCTTGCCCTACTCGACAGGCCCGAACACCGGGGAGCTGTTTTTT.

This clone showed up just a few times. The CDR3: CASSHSGQGDQPQHF. The CDR3, as DNA: TGTGCCAGCAGTCACTCCGGACAGGGGGATCAGCCCCAGCATTTT. This chain connects TRBV27 to TRBJ1-5; 10 bases map to TRBD1. CDR3 length: 15 residues. Germline CDR1 and CDR2: MNHEY and SMNVEV (reference sequence). The ends lost 5 bases at V and 5 bases at J; junction bases unmatched: 6.

The J gene is TRBJ1-5, the V gene TRBV6-5; the D is unclear. Deletions cut 8 bases from V and 2 bases from J, with 10 bases between. Germline CDR1 is MNHEY and CDR2 is SVGAGI. The CDR3 length is 13 residues. The CDR3 bases are TGTGCCAGCTCCGATGGACGCAATCAGCCCCAGCATTTT. Encoded protein: CASSDGRNQPQHF.

This clone showed up just a few times. CDR3 coding DNA: TGTGCCAGTAGTAGAGGGACTAGCGGGGTTAATGAGCAGTTCTTC. Residues: CASSRGTSGVNEQFF. The chain uses TRBV19 and TRBJ2-1, with 13 bases matching TRBD2. J lost 7 bases, V lost 4 bases, and 4 bases had no gene match. This CDR3 contains 15 residues. CDR1 is LNHDA, CDR2 SQIVND, per germline (reference sequence).

The chain employs TRBV6-5 and TRBJ1-6, with a possible D match to TRBD1 (5 bases). The CDR3 has 15 amino acids. V was pared by 8 bases and J by 6 bases, with 17 bases between. The germline V gene has CDR1 MNHEY and CDR2 SVGAGI. The CDR3 sequence: CASQGGMSINSPLHF. The CDR3 DNA reads TGTGCCAGCCAGGGTGGCATGAGTATTAATTCACCCCTCCACTTT.

This sequence joins TRBV14 and TRBJ1-2, with D maybe TRBD1 (5 bases). Trimming stripped 5 bases from V and 5 bases from J, with 15 bases between. The length of the CDR3 is 14 residues. Germline assignment: CDR1 SGHDN and CDR2 FVKESK. The DNA for the CDR3 is TGTGCCAGCAGCAACATGGGGCCCCTGTATGGCTACACCTTC. Residues: CASSNMGPLYGYTF.

The chain joins TRBV4-1 to TRBJ1-4; perhaps TRBD1 as D (6 bases). Germline V gene sequence: CDR1 MGHRA, CDR2 YSYEKL. The CDR3 consists of 15 residues. The V end lost 4 bases, the J end lost 14 bases, and 23 bases lay between the germline ends. CDR3 DNA: TGCGCCAGCAGCCCCCTAATAGGGGGGGTCCCCCGGCTGTTTTTT. Its translation: CASSPLIGGVPRLFF.

This clone occurred once. V is TRBV11-1 and J is TRBJ2-1; 8 bases agree with TRBD1. CDR1 is SGHAT, CDR2 FQDESV, per germline (reference sequence). The CDR3 totals 16 residues. V was clipped by 5 bases and J by 4 bases; unmatched bases: 10. CDR3 nucleotides: TGTGCCAGCAGCGGTGGGGGACAGGAAGTTTACAATGAGCAGTTCTTC. As protein: CASSGGGQEVYNEQFF.

A few counts support this clone. The chain links TRBV7-9 to TRBJ2-2; D perhaps matches TRBD1 (6 bases). V was shortened by 1 base and J by 2 bases, with 8 bases between the two germline ends. Germline V gene lookup returns CDR1 SEHNR and CDR2 FQNEAQ (reference sequence). The CDR3 is 15 residues long. CDR3 coding DNA: TGTGCCAGCAGCTTAGTAGGGGGTAACACCGGGGAGCTGTTTTTT. Translated, it gives CASSLVGGNTGELFF.

The chain uses TRBV2 and TRBJ2-7; D unresolved. The germline gives CDR1 SNHLY, CDR2 FYNNEI. This CDR3 is built from 11 residues. V was clipped by 6 bases and J by 4 bases, with 7 bases between them. The chain's CDR3 is CASRQSYEQYF. As DNA, the CDR3 is TGTGCCAGCAGACAATCTTACGAGCAGTACTTC.

This clone is medium-sized by share. The rearrangement uses TRBV11-2 and TRBJ1-1; the D is unclear. This CDR3 has 13 residues. Per germline, CDR1 SGHAT and CDR2 FQNNGV. V lost 2 bases and J lost 1, with 5 bases in between. The CDR3 region is CASSLSQNTEAFF. In DNA, the CDR3 is TGTGCCAGCAGCTTAAGTCAGAACACTGAAGCTTTCTTT.

The chain combines TRBV5-1 with TRBJ1-1; 7 bases line up with TRBD1. The CDR3 runs 14 residues. The V segment lost 3 bases and the J segment 0 bases; nucleotides outside the gene matches: 2. CDR1 and CDR2 from the germline V gene are SGHRS and YFSETQ. For the CDR3, the DNA is TGCGCCAGCAGCTCGGGACAGCTGAACACTGAAGCTTTCTTT. Translating it yields CASSSGQLNTEAFF.

This clone was counted between two and nine times. This chain joins TRBV20-1 and TRBJ2-7; D remains ambiguous. The germline V gene encodes CDR1 DFQATT and CDR2 SNEGSKA (reference sequence). With 3 bases removed from V and 5 bases from J, the gap between germline ends came to 8 bases. There are 11 residues in the CDR3. The CDR3 here is CSASPRNEQYF. The CDR3 nucleotides are TGCAGTGCTAGCCCCAGAAACGAGCAGTACTTC.

V and J are TRBV9 and TRBJ2-3, with 13 bases that match TRBD2. This CDR3 has 18 residues. Germline CDR1 reads SGDLS; CDR2 reads YYNGEE. Losses at the gene ends were 3 bases for V and 2 bases for J; bases not matched to a gene: 9. This CDR3 is CASSDGRGLAGSTDTQYF. The DNA of the CDR3 is TGTGCCAGCAGCGACGGACGGGGACTAGCGGGATCCACAGATACGCAGTATTTT.

This chain connects TRBV11-2 to TRBJ1-1; D not resolved. With 7 bases removed from V and 1 base from J, the gap between germline ends came to 10 bases. This CDR3 has 13 amino acids. Germline V gives CDR1 SGHAT, CDR2 FQNNGV. In DNA, the CDR3 is TGTGCCAGCACCCCCTGGGGGAACACTGAAGCTTTCTTT. Its protein is CASTPWGNTEAFF.

The table lists this clone with a few counts. This chain connects TRBV19 to TRBJ2-1, with D perhaps matching TRBD1 (6 bases). The V gene lost 3 bases and the J gene lost 4 bases, with 13 bases spanning the gap. CDR1 and CDR2 (germline): LNHDA, SQIVND (reference sequence). The CDR3 runs to 15 residues. CDR3 amino acids: CASSMGPGEYNEQFF. In nucleotides, the CDR3 is TGTGCCAGTAGTATGGGGCCAGGGGAGTACAATGAGCAGTTCTTC.

The chain is built from TRBV29-1 and TRBJ1-1, with D tentatively TRBD1 (5 bases). The length of the CDR3 is 18 residues. Deletions cut 5 bases from V and 4 bases from J, with 29 bases between. Germline V gene data show CDR1 as SQVTM and CDR2 as ANQGSEA. Here the CDR3 reads CSVRPRGGEGVGVTEAFF. Written as DNA, the CDR3 is TGCAGCGTTAGACCGAGGGGCGGTGAGGGAGTGGGAGTCACTGAAGCTTTCTTT.

The CDR3, as DNA: TGTGCCAGCAGCCGGCGCGGAGGACAGCGCTCCTACAATGAGCAGTTCTTC. Its protein product is CASSRRGGQRSYNEQFF. The rearrangement joins TRBV7-8 to TRBJ2-1, with D possibly TRBD1 on 6 matching bases. This CDR3 has 17 residues. Germline V CDR1 and CDR2: SGHVS, FQNEAQ. Trimming took 5 bases from V and 0 from J, leaving 17 bases between them.

The chain couples TRBV20-1 to TRBJ2-1; the D gene could be TRBD1 or TRBD2 (5 bases each). This CDR3 comprises 11 residues. Per the germline V gene, CDR1 is DFQATT and CDR2 is SNEGSKA (reference sequence). Trimming stripped 8 bases from V and 7 bases from J, with 12 bases between. The DNA of the CDR3 is TGCAGTCTGGGGGTTCCTAATGAGCAGTTCTTC. It is translated as CSLGVPNEQFF.

This clone was picked up a small number of times. This chain links TRBV12-5 with TRBJ1-1, with D unclear. Germline CDR1 and CDR2: LGHNT and FRNRAP. V gave up 1 base and J gave up 1 base, with 4 bases separating them. CDR3 size: 13 residues. This chain's CDR3 is CASGLETNTEAFF. As DNA, the CDR3 is TGTGCTAGTGGTTTGGAGACGAACACTGAAGCTTTCTTT.

The rearrangement uses TRBV5-1 and TRBJ2-5; TRBD2 matches 9 bases. The CDR3 extends over 16 amino acids. J gave up 1 base and V 0 bases, and 4 bases lay outside the gene matches. Germline assignment: CDR1 SGHRS and CDR2 YFSETQ. The chain's CDR3 is CASSLVGTSSQETQYF. In DNA form, the CDR3 reads TGCGCCAGCAGCTTGGTTGGGACTAGCAGCCAAGAGACCCAGTACTTC. Together with reference TRBV5-1 and TRBJ2-5, the CDR3 gives the full variable domain: KAGVTQTPRYLIKTRGQQVTLSCSPISGHRSVSWYQQTPGQGLQFLFEYFSETQRNKGNFPGRFSGRQFSNSRSEMNVSTLELGDSALYLCASSLVGTSSQETQYFGPGTRLLVL.

J is TRBJ2-1 and V is TRBV5-1, with D perhaps TRBD2 (5 bases). The CDR3 is 16 residues long. Germline V gene data show CDR1 as SGHRS and CDR2 as YFSETQ. Trimming took off 2 bases at V and 10 bases at J, with 22 bases between the two ends. CDR3 sequence: CASSLSGSAIRGEQFF. CDR3 coding DNA: TGCGCCAGCAGCTTAAGTGGGTCAGCGATCCGCGGGGAGCAGTTCTTC.

The chain is built from TRBV2 and TRBJ2-4; D is perhaps TRBD1 (6 bases). The germline gives CDR1 SNHLY, CDR2 FYNNEI. This CDR3 has 16 residues. The V and J ends lost 0 bases and 3 bases respectively, with 12 bases between them. Here the CDR3 DNA reads TGTGCCAGCAGTGAAGCATCACAGGGCGGCAAAAACATTCAGTACTTC. Its protein is CASSEASQGGKNIQYF.

DNA of the CDR3: TGTGCCTCCCTATCGGGGACAGGGGTAAGGCGGGACCACTTT. Its translation is CASLSGTGVRRDHF. The chain recombines TRBV19 with TRBJ1-6; 10 bases agree with TRBD1. CDR3 length: 14 residues. Germline loops: CDR1 LNHDA, CDR2 SQIVND (reference sequence). V was clipped by 11 bases and J by 18 bases; unmatched bases: 19.

The chain couples TRBV5-6 to TRBJ1-6; a weak D match, TRBD1 (6 bases). The CDR3 runs 14 residues. Looked up from germline, CDR1 is SGHDT and CDR2 is YYEEEE. V was pared by 3 bases and J by 11 bases, with 15 bases between. CDR3 DNA: TGTGCCAGCAGCTCCCTACAGGGAGGGACACCCCTCCACTTT. This encodes CASSSLQGGTPLHF.

This clone has a handful of counts. The genes are TRBV6-5 and TRBJ1-1; no clear D gene. The V and J ends lost 5 bases and 1 base respectively, with 14 bases between them. Germline CDR1 is MNHEY and CDR2 is SVGAGI. The CDR3 spans 15 residues. In DNA form, the CDR3 reads TGTGCCAGCAGTACACCCGGGTTCGGGAACACTGAAGCTTTCTTT. Translated, it gives CASSTPGFGNTEAFF.